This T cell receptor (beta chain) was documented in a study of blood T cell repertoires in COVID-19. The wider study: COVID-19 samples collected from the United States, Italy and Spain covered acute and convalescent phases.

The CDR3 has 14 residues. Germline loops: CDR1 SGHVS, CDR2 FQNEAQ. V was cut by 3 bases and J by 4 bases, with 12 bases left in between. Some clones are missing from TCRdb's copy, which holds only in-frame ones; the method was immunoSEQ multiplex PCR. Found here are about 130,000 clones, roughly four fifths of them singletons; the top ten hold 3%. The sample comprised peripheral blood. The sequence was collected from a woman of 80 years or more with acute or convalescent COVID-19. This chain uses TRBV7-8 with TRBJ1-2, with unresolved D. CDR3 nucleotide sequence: TGTGCCAGCAGCTTTAGTCAGGCGATCTATGGCTACACCTTC. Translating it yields CASSFSQAIYGYTF.